This T cell receptor beta chain was sequenced for a study of T-cell memory formation after mild COVID-19. Constant-segment primers were used for 5'RACE, and the resulting TCR alpha and TCR beta cDNA libraries carried sample barcodes and UMIs. Each CDR3 protein gets one entry after TCRdb re-called the 5' RACE reads with MiXCR. The repertoire has about 170,000 distinct CDR3 sequences, 13% of them found once; the top ten carry approximately 3.4%. The CDR3 covers 12 residues. V was clipped by 3 bases and J by 0 bases, with 3 bases between them. Germline V gene data show CDR1 as DFQATT and CDR2 as SNEGSKA (reference sequence). This clonotype has only a few counts.

The V gene is TRBV20-1, the J gene TRBJ1-5; no reliable D call. What was sequenced was PBMCs or a T cell subset sorted from them (not recorded which). The source is a man aged 18 to 29 who had mild COVID-19 (a few samples of this study predate the infection). Cell type and time point are not known. The CDR3 DNA reads TGCAGTGCTAGGGGTAGCAATCAGCCCCAGCATTTT. It specifies CSARGSNQPQHF.